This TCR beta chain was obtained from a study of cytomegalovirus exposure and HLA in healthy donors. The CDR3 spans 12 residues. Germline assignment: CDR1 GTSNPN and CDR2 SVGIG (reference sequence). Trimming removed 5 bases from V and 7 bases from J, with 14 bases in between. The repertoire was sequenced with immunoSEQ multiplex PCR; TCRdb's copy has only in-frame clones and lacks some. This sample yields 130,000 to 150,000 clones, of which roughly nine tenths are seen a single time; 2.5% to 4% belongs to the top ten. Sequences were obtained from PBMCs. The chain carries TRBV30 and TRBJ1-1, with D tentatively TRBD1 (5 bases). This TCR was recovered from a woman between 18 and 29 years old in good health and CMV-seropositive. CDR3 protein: CAWSPGYLEAFF. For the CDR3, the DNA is TGTGCCTGGTCACCAGGGTATCTTGAAGCTTTCTTT.